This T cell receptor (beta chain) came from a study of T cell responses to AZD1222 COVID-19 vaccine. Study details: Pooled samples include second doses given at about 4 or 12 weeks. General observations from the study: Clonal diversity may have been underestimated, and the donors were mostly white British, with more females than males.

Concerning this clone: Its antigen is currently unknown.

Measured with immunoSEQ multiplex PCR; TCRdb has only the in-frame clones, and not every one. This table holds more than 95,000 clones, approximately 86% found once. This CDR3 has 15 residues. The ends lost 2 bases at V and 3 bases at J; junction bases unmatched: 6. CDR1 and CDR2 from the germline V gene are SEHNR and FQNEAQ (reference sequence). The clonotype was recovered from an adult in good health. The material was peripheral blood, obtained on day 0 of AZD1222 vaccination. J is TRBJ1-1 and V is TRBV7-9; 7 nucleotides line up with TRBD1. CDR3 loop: CASSLTNRGHTEAFF. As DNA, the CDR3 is TGTGCCAGCAGCTTAACAAACAGGGGCCACACTGAAGCTTTCTTT.